The entry below describes one TCR beta chain. The data belong to a study of T cell changes during pregnancy in multiple sclerosis. The repertoire was sequenced with immunoSEQ multiplex PCR; TCRdb's copy has only in-frame clones and lacks some. This table has 55,000 to 75,000 clones, 91% appearing once. This sequence originates from a female donor in good health, enrolled as a control in a pregnancy study. The sample consisted of peripheral blood, taken in the third trimester of pregnancy.

The CDR3 protein is CASSRQGTYNEQFF. The CDR3 DNA sequence: TGTGCCAGCAGCCGACAGGGTACCTACAATGAGCAGTTCTTC. This chain connects TRBV7-8 to TRBJ2-1; 7 bases are a match to TRBD1. This CDR3 is 14 amino acids long. CDR1 and CDR2 from the germline V gene are SGHVS and FQNEAQ. J gave up 2 bases and V 5 bases, and 3 bases lay outside the gene matches. Using reference TRBV7-8 and TRBJ2-1 for the parts outside the CDR3, the full variable domain is GAGVSQSPRYKVAKRGQDVALRCDPISGHVSLFWYQQALGQGPEFLTYFQNEAQLDKSGLPSDRFFAERPEGSVSTLKIQRTQQEDSAVYLCASSRQGTYNEQFFGPGTRLTVL.